The clone carrying this T cell receptor (beta chain) was counted a single time. Its antigen is as yet unknown. The source of the sample is a study of shared clonotypes between healthy human individuals. Notes on the study in general: Shared clonotypes across all four donors exceeded non-shared ones in generation probability.

The assay was immunoSEQ multiplex PCR, and TCRdb's table has in-frame clones only and misses some. The table has 2,500,000 or so clones, over 85% seen once. Trimming removed 0 bases from V and 4 bases from J, with 13 bases in between. This CDR3 contains 15 residues. Looked up from germline, CDR1 is LNHNV and CDR2 is YYDKDF (reference sequence). V and J are TRBV15 and TRBJ2-7, with D possibly being TRBD1 or TRBD2 (5 bases each). This clonotype originated in a young man in good health. Some clones in this sample may be carry-over from other donors' samples. Sequencing was performed on naive CD4+ T cells from PBMCs. The subset here: CD45RA+ positively selected. The CDR3, as DNA: TGTGCCACCAGCAGAGATTTGGGGACCAGGTACGAGCAGTACTTC. This sequence encodes CATSRDLGTRYEQYF.